These 24 T cell receptor beta chains share one sample of origin, sequenced in a study of OX40 agonist ivuxolimab in advanced cancers. The library was built by means of the immunoSEQ multiplex PCR assay. Imported from immuneACCESS, the table was reduced by TCRdb to in-frame sequences with V and J called. These copies leave out some clones; in studies compared against another copy, an unresolved V gene accounts for under half, and the cause of the remainder is not known. The sample contains about 35,000 clones, about 82% of them found a single time. Less than 25% of the sample comes from the top ten. The sequencing used CD4+ or CD8+ T cells sorted from blood, collected in a trial of the OX40 agonist ivuxolimab. Source of these receptors: an adult with an advanced solid tumor such as melanoma, head and neck, liver or kidney cancer.

This chain connects TRBV9 to TRBJ2-1; 14 bases fit TRBD2. Germline V lookup: CDR1 SGDLS, CDR2 YYNGEE. The ends lost 4 bases at V and 7 bases at J; junction bases unmatched: 7. CDR3 length equals 16 residues. The CDR3 region has the DNA TGTGCCAGCAGCATCGGGACTAGCGGGAGCGGAAATGAGCAGTTCTTC. Its protein is CASSIGTSGSGNEQFF.

The chain couples TRBV5-1 to TRBJ2-3, with 8 bases that match TRBD2. Germline CDR1 is SGHRS and CDR2 is YFSETQ. This CDR3 is 15 amino acids long. The V and J ends lost 3 bases and 4 bases, in that order; junction bases with no gene match: 7. The CDR3: CASSWRAGDADTQYF. Written as DNA, the CDR3 is TGCGCCAGCAGCTGGCGAGCGGGAGATGCAGATACGCAGTATTTT.

The sample holds one count of this clone. The genes are TRBV29-1 and TRBJ2-2; TRBD1 is a possible D gene (5 bases). Germline V lookup: CDR1 SQVTM, CDR2 ANQGSEA. CDR3 size: 13 residues. V shed 4 bases and J shed 3 bases, with 9 bases lying between them. The CDR3 loop reads CSVVWGDTGELFF. The CDR3 DNA sequence: TGCAGCGTTGTCTGGGGCGACACCGGGGAGCTGTTTTTT.

V gene TRBV9 combines with J gene TRBJ1-1; tentatively, D is TRBD1 (5 bases). The CDR3 spans 14 residues. Between the trimmed V and J ends, which lost 0 bases and 4 bases, there was a span of 10 bases. The germline V gene has CDR1 SGDLS and CDR2 YYNGEE. The DNA of the CDR3 is TGTGCCAGCAGCGTAGCTGGGGGGACCACTGAAGCTTTCTTT. This translates into CASSVAGGTTEAFF.

This clone came up a few times. V is TRBV9 and J is TRBJ1-4, with D possibly TRBD1 on 5 matching bases. This CDR3 is built from 16 residues. Germline-derived CDR1 and CDR2 are SGDLS and YYNGEE. Trimming removed 0 bases from V and 2 bases from J, with 11 bases in between. CDR3 in amino acids: CASSVDPAGTNEKLFF. CDR3 sequence (DNA): TGTGCCAGCAGCGTAGACCCGGCAGGGACTAATGAAAAACTGTTTTTT. The variable domain in full, with the rest retrieved from reference TRBV9 and TRBJ1-4, is DSGVTQTPKHLITATGQRVTLRCSPRSGDLSVYWYQQSLDQGLQFLIQYYNGEERAKGNILERFSAQQFPDLHSELNLSSLELGDSALYFCASSVDPAGTNEKLFFGSGTQLSVL.

The rearrangement uses TRBV6-1 and TRBJ1-5, with D unresolved. Trimming took off 4 bases at V and 2 bases at J, with 15 bases between the two ends. Germline V gene sequence: CDR1 MNHNS, CDR2 SASEGT. The CDR3 has 16 amino acids. CDR3 bases: TGTGCCAGCAGTGCTGTGGGGTCCTTGGGCAATCAGCCCCAGCATTTT. This codes for CASSAVGSLGNQPQHF.

The rearrangement joins TRBV7-3 to TRBJ2-2; D is perhaps TRBD1 or TRBD2 (6 bases each). Germline lookup yields CDR1 SGHTA and CDR2 FQGTGA. This CDR3 region has 17 residues. Trimming stripped 0 bases from V and 0 bases from J, with 11 bases between. CDR3 nucleotides: TGTGCCAGCAGCTTAACATGGGGGGCGACGAACACCGGGGAGCTGTTTTTT. The encoded protein is CASSLTWGATNTGELFF.

The chain combines TRBV15 with TRBJ1-4; unclear D gene. Trimming removed 5 bases at V and 3 bases at J, with 13 bases between. The CDR3 has 15 residues. Germline CDR1 reads LNHNV; CDR2 reads YYDKDF (reference sequence). In DNA form, the CDR3 reads TGTGCCACCAGCCCATACTCCGGTGCTAATGAAAAACTGTTTTTT. Its protein product is CATSPYSGANEKLFF.

This chain joins TRBV7-9 and TRBJ1-1; perhaps TRBD1 as D (5 bases). Between the trimmed V and J ends, which lost 5 bases and 1 base, there was a span of 14 bases. The CDR3 extends over 15 amino acids. Germline CDR1 reads SEHNR; CDR2 reads FQNEAQ (reference sequence). CDR3 sequence reads: CASSAVSQGNTEAFF. As DNA, the CDR3 is TGTGCCAGCAGCGCCGTCTCCCAGGGGAACACTGAAGCTTTCTTT. Based on the CDR3 plus reference TRBV7-9 and TRBJ1-1, the full variable domain is DTGVSQNPRHKITKRGQNVTFRCDPISEHNRLYWYRQTLGQGPEFLTYFQNEAQLEKSRLLSDRFSAERPKGSFSTLEIQRTEQGDSAMYLCASSAVSQGNTEAFFGQGTRLTVV.

The rearrangement joins TRBV28 to TRBJ2-7; 10 nucleotides align to TRBD2. The length of the CDR3 is 18 residues. In germline, CDR1 is MDHEN, CDR2 SYDVKM. V lost 6 bases, J lost 2 bases, and 16 bases stayed unmatched. CDR3 amino acids: CASRNAWTSGSAAYEQYF. The DNA for the CDR3 is TGTGCCAGCAGAAATGCTTGGACTAGCGGTTCCGCAGCCTACGAGCAGTACTTC. The full variable domain, with the rest looked up from reference TRBV28 and TRBJ2-7, is DVKVTQSSRYLVKRTGEKVFLECVQDMDHENMFWYRQDPGLGLRLIYFSYDVKMKEKGDIPEGYSVSREKKERFSLILESASTNQTSMYLCASRNAWTSGSAAYEQYFGPGTRLTVT.

The chain recombines TRBV11-1 with TRBJ2-5; tentative D call: TRBD1 (6 bases). The CDR3 consists of 15 residues. Germline assignment: CDR1 SGHAT and CDR2 FQDESV (reference sequence). Trimming took off 1 base at V and 0 bases at J, with 9 bases between the two ends. CDR3 loop: CASSLGTEYQETQYF. CDR3 sequence (DNA): TGTGCCAGCAGCTTAGGGACAGAGTACCAAGAGACCCAGTACTTC. Filled out from reference TRBV11-1 and TRBJ2-5, the complete variable domain reads EAEVAQSPRYKITEKSQAVAFWCDPISGHATLYWYRQILGQGPELLVQFQDESVVDDSQLPKDRFSAERLKGVDSTLKIQPAELGDSAMYLCASSLGTEYQETQYFGPGTRLLVL.

This sequence joins TRBV19 and TRBJ2-3; TRBD2 aligns across 9 bases. CDR1 and CDR2 (germline): LNHDA, SQIVND (reference sequence). This CDR3 contains 16 residues. The V gene end was trimmed by 6 bases and the J gene end by 2 bases; junction bases not matched to a gene: 9. The CDR3, as DNA: TGTGCCAGTAGCAATTTAGCGGGGGAATTCACAGATACGCAGTATTTT. This sequence encodes CASSNLAGEFTDTQYF.

This clone ranks as medium-sized. This chain joins TRBV27 and TRBJ2-7, with no clear D. The CDR3 has 15 residues. Germline V gene lookup returns CDR1 MNHEY and CDR2 SMNVEV (reference sequence). The V gene lost 5 bases and the J gene lost 2 bases, with 16 bases spanning the gap. CDR3 nucleotide sequence: TGTGCCAGCAGTCCCTCGAATCAAGGGACCTACGAGCAGTACTTC. It specifies CASSPSNQGTYEQYF.

This clone was observed a single time. The chain recombines TRBV28 with TRBJ2-7, with 8 bases fitting TRBD1. The germline CDR1 and CDR2 sequences are MDHEN and SYDVKM. With V trimmed by 5 bases and J by 2 bases, 5 bases remained unmatched. The CDR3 has 14 amino acids. The chain's CDR3 is CASSPYRGTYEQYF. The CDR3 nucleotides read TGTGCCAGCAGTCCCTACAGGGGGACCTACGAGCAGTACTTC. The full variable domain, with the rest looked up from reference TRBV28 and TRBJ2-7, is DVKVTQSSRYLVKRTGEKVFLECVQDMDHENMFWYRQDPGLGLRLIYFSYDVKMKEKGDIPEGYSVSREKKERFSLILESASTNQTSMYLCASSPYRGTYEQYFGPGTRLTVT.

V usage is TRBV5-1 and J usage is TRBJ2-7, with D unresolved. Germline V lookup: CDR1 SGHRS, CDR2 YFSETQ. The V and J ends lost 4 bases and 3 bases respectively, with 11 bases between them. This CDR3 region has 13 residues. For the CDR3, the DNA is TGCGCCAGCAGCCCCCGTGATTACTACGAGCAGTACTTC. Translating gives CASSPRDYYEQYF.

The chain joins TRBV9 to TRBJ2-7; 7 bases fit TRBD2. With V trimmed by 5 bases and J by 2 bases, 7 bases remained unmatched. Looked up from germline, CDR1 is SGDLS and CDR2 is YYNGEE. The CDR3 covers 14 residues. In DNA, the CDR3 is TGTGCCAGCAGTCAAGCGGGAAGAACCTACGAGCAGTACTTC. Amino acid sequence: CASSQAGRTYEQYF.

The chain carries TRBV10-1 and TRBJ2-2; D is undetermined. This CDR3 is built from 12 residues. V was trimmed by 4 bases and J by 5 bases, leaving 5 bases between them. CDR1 is WNHNN, CDR2 SYGVQD, per germline (reference sequence). This CDR3 reads CASSVPTGELFF. The CDR3 DNA reads as TGCGCCAGCAGTGTACCTACCGGGGAGCTGTTTTTT.

As regards this clone: Other DNA sequences of this sample code for an identical CDR3. The chain uses TRBV7-6 and TRBJ2-3; TRBD2 matches 10 bases. Germline CDR1 SGHVS, CDR2 FNYEAQ. The CDR3 contains 15 residues. V lost 5 bases and J lost 0; bases outside the gene matches: 2. Here the CDR3 DNA reads TGTGCCAGCAGCCGTAGCGGGGGGAGCACAGATACGCAGTATTTT. It translates to CASSRSGGSTDTQYF.

The CDR3: CASSLTHRSSYNEQFF. The CDR3 DNA follows: TGTGCCAGCAGCTTAACTCACAGAAGCTCCTACAATGAGCAGTTCTTC. The chain combines TRBV7-3 with TRBJ2-1; D call uncertain. This CDR3 is built from 16 residues. With 0 bases removed from V and 0 bases from J, the gap between germline ends came to 9 bases. The V gene's germline CDR1 is SGHTA and CDR2 FQGTGA.

The rearrangement uses TRBV27 and TRBJ2-1, with TRBD1 identical over 10 bases. J gave up 5 bases and V 4 bases, and 5 bases lay outside the gene matches. The CDR3 is 15 residues long. Per germline, CDR1 MNHEY and CDR2 SMNVEV (reference sequence). Here the CDR3 reads CASSYFGTGDNEQFF. The DNA for the CDR3 is TGTGCCAGCAGTTACTTTGGGACAGGGGACAATGAGCAGTTCTTC.

As for this clone: The sample has other DNA sequences that encode this CDR3 too. The chain couples TRBV5-6 to TRBJ1-2; 11 bases map to TRBD1. This CDR3 contains 15 residues. V lost 2 bases, J lost 2 bases, and 2 bases stayed unmatched. The germline V gene encodes CDR1 SGHDT and CDR2 YYEEEE. In DNA, the CDR3 is TGTGCCAGCAGCTTCGGACAGGGGGCGAACTATGGCTACACCTTC. The encoded protein is CASSFGQGANYGYTF.

The V and J genes are TRBV4-2 and TRBJ2-1, with 7 bases lining up with TRBD2. CDR1 is LGHNA, CDR2 YNFKEQ, per germline. With 4 bases clipped from V and 4 bases from J, the junction kept 4 bases outside the gene matches. The length of the CDR3 is 14 residues. The CDR3 loop is CASSRGGDYNEQFF. As DNA, the CDR3 is TGTGCCAGCAGCCGCGGGGGAGATTACAATGAGCAGTTCTTC.

CDR3 nucleotide sequence: TGTGCCAGTAGTACAGAACCGGACAGGGGAAATGGCTACACCTTC. Protein product: CASSTEPDRGNGYTF. The chain carries TRBV19 and TRBJ1-2; 9 bases line up with TRBD1. Germline CDR1 LNHDA, CDR2 SQIVND (reference sequence). J gave up 6 bases and V 4 bases, and 9 bases lay outside the gene matches. The CDR3 covers 15 residues.

J is TRBJ2-2 and V is TRBV7-9, with D perhaps TRBD1 (5 bases). CDR3 length: 16 amino acids. V lost 5 bases and J 6 bases, leaving 19 bases between the germline ends. Germline assignment: CDR1 SEHNR and CDR2 FQNEAQ (reference sequence). The CDR3 DNA is TGTGCCAGCAGCCACCAGGGTGGAGCCTTCTCCGGGGAGCTGTTTTTT. It yields the protein CASSHQGGAFSGELFF.